The next 4 T cell receptor beta chains were all read from a single sample in a study of cytomegalovirus exposure and HLA in healthy donors (dated by TCRdb to the late 2010s). Library preparation employed the immunoSEQ multiplex PCR assay. A mixture of 60 forward primers for TCR Vbeta segments and 13 reverse primers for TCR Jbeta segments was used in the multiplex PCR. TCRdb limited this immuneACCESS table to in-frame rearrangements with V and J called. A share of clones is missing; checked studies link under half to unresolved V genes, and the rest is unexplained. For this sample the table gives more than 200,000 clones, of which about 85% were detected only once. The ten largest clonotypes hold roughly 1.3% of the sample. Sequenced input: PBMCs. The receptors here all came from a human donor in good health.

This chain links TRBV7-9 with TRBJ2-7, with 7 bases that match TRBD1. This CDR3 comprises 16 residues. Germline lookup yields CDR1 SEHNR and CDR2 FQNEAQ (reference sequence). J gave up 3 bases and V 3 bases, and 11 bases lay outside the gene matches. CDR3 residues: CASSFGPTGLIYEQYF. In DNA, the CDR3 is TGTGCCAGCAGCTTTGGCCCGACAGGGTTGATCTACGAGCAGTACTTC. Combining the CDR3 with reference TRBV7-9 and TRBJ2-7 gives the whole variable domain DTGVSQNPRHKITKRGQNVTFRCDPISEHNRLYWYRQTLGQGPEFLTYFQNEAQLEKSRLLSDRFSAERPKGSFSTLEIQRTEQGDSAMYLCASSFGPTGLIYEQYFGPGTRLTVT.

This clone was seen a single time. Given the absence of the conserved phenylalanine or tryptophan at the CDR3 end, a read error is likely. This chain's CDR3 is CASSYGSTEAFS. The CDR3 region has the DNA TGTGCCAGCAGTTACGGGAGCACTGAAGCTTTCTCT. V gene TRBV6-5 combines with J gene TRBJ1-1; D not resolved. Germline loops: CDR1 MNHEY, CDR2 SVGAGI. Trimming shortened V by 2 bases and J by 4 bases, and 5 bases separated the two germline ends. This CDR3 region has 12 residues.

This clone was seen a handful of times. J is TRBJ1-2 and V is TRBV2; D gene uncertain. The ends were cut back, 3 bases at V and 3 bases at J, with 11 bases in the middle. Germline V gives CDR1 SNHLY, CDR2 FYNNEI. The CDR3 has 14 residues. The CDR3 coding sequence is TGTGCCAGCAGTGACCCAGGCATATACTATGGCTACACCTTC. Encoded protein: CASSDPGIYYGYTF.

CDR3 in amino acids: CASSYLGLADTNTGELFF. The CDR3 region has the DNA TGTGCCAGCAGTTACTTAGGACTAGCGGACACGAACACCGGGGAGCTGTTTTTT. The rearrangement uses TRBV7-9 and TRBJ2-2, with 10 bases lining up with TRBD2. The J segment lost 0 bases and the V segment lost 6 bases, leaving 10 bases of the junction unmatched. CDR1 and CDR2 from the germline V gene are SEHNR and FQNEAQ (reference sequence). This CDR3 comprises 18 residues.